This is a list of T cell receptor beta chains from one sample in a study of OX40 agonist ivuxolimab in advanced cancers. TCRdb's copy holds only in-frame clones and misses some; the assay was immunoSEQ multiplex PCR. The table includes 20,000 to 25,000 clones, about 80% detected once. The sequencing used CD4+ or CD8+ T cells sorted from blood, collected in a trial of the OX40 agonist ivuxolimab. These receptors were taken from an adult with an advanced solid tumor such as melanoma, head and neck, liver or kidney cancer. The CDR3 runs from the conserved cysteine through the conserved F or W. Each record gives: clone size, V gene, J gene, D gene, CDR3 DNA, CDR3 protein. D genes are given only for firm matches. Clone size, where shown, is once, few, many, or a class for clones that have expanded.

abundance: many; v_gene: TRBV10-1; j_gene: TRBJ2-5; d_gene: .; CDR3nt: TGCGCCAGCAGTCAGTCCTGGCAAGGGGAGACCCAGTACTTC; CDR3aa: CASSQSWQGETQYF
abundance: large; v_gene: TRBV25-1; j_gene: TRBJ2-2; d_gene: .; CDR3nt: TGTGCCAGCAGTGAATGGGCTGTATTGGGTGACACCGGGGAGCTGTTTTTT; CDR3aa: CASSEWAVLGDTGELFF
abundance: .; v_gene: TRBV7-8; j_gene: TRBJ2-1; d_gene: TRBD1; CDR3nt: TGTGCCAGCAGCTTAGCAGGGGGCAGGAATGAGCAGTTCTTC; CDR3aa: CASSLAGGRNEQFF
abundance: few; v_gene: TRBV2; j_gene: TRBJ2-7; d_gene: .; CDR3nt: TGTGCCAGCAACGAGCAGTACTTC; CDR3aa: CASNEQYF
abundance: .; v_gene: TRBV7-8; j_gene: TRBJ2-6; d_gene: .; CDR3nt: TGTGCCAGCAGTCCCCCGGGAAACACCTTCTCTGGGGCCAACGTCCTGACTTTC; CDR3aa: CASSPPGNTFSGANVLTF
abundance: .; v_gene: TRBV27; j_gene: TRBJ2-1; d_gene: TRBD2; CDR3nt: TGTGCCAGCACGTCCGGGACTAGCGGGAGGAATGAGCAGTTCTTC; CDR3aa: CASTSGTSGRNEQFF
abundance: once; v_gene: TRBV30; j_gene: TRBJ1-2; d_gene: .; CDR3nt: TGTGCCTCCAGTACCGGACAAGTTCGGTACACCTTC; CDR3aa: CASSTGQVRYTF
abundance: .; v_gene: TRBV6-6; j_gene: TRBJ2-7; d_gene: .; CDR3nt: TGTGCCAGCAGTTCAGCCTACGAGCAGTACTTC; CDR3aa: CASSSAYEQYF
abundance: .; v_gene: TRBV6-6; j_gene: TRBJ2-7; d_gene: TRBD2; CDR3nt: TGTGCCAGCAGTTATCCAACTAGCGGGGGGCGCGAGCAGTACTTC; CDR3aa: CASSYPTSGGREQYF
abundance: .; v_gene: TRBV5-6; j_gene: TRBJ2-7; d_gene: .; CDR3nt: TGTGCCAGCAGCTTGGACGGGAACTACGAGCAGTACTTC; CDR3aa: CASSLDGNYEQYF
abundance: .; v_gene: TRBV28; j_gene: TRBJ2-2; d_gene: .; CDR3nt: TGTGCCAGCAGCCAACTCCAGGGTCCCGGGGAGCTGTTTTTT; CDR3aa: CASSQLQGPGELFF
abundance: .; v_gene: TRBV27; j_gene: TRBJ2-7; d_gene: .; CDR3nt: TGTGCCAGCAGTTTATCGACAGCCAGTGCCTACGAGCAGTACTTC; CDR3aa: CASSLSTASAYEQYF
abundance: many; v_gene: TRBV27; j_gene: TRBJ2-1; d_gene: TRBD2; CDR3nt: TGTGCCAGCAGTACGGGACTAGCGAGGGAGAATGAGCAGTTCTTC; CDR3aa: CASSTGLARENEQFF
abundance: .; v_gene: TRBV5-6; j_gene: TRBJ2-3; d_gene: .; CDR3nt: TGTGCCAGCTCCGGGGTGACAGATACGCAGTATTTT; CDR3aa: CASSGVTDTQYF
abundance: few; v_gene: TRBV29-1; j_gene: TRBJ2-3; d_gene: .; CDR3nt: TGCAGCGTTGAAGGGGATTCTACGCAGTATTTT; CDR3aa: CSVEGDSTQYF
abundance: once; v_gene: TRBV5-1; j_gene: TRBJ2-4; d_gene: TRBD1; CDR3nt: TGCGCCAGCTCGGACAGGCTAGCCAAAAACATTCAGTACTTC; CDR3aa: CASSDRLAKNIQYF
abundance: .; v_gene: TRBV27; j_gene: TRBJ2-7; d_gene: .; CDR3nt: TGTGCCAGCAGTTTGGACTCCCTAGCCTACGAGCAGTACTTC; CDR3aa: CASSLDSLAYEQYF
abundance: .; v_gene: TRBV14; j_gene: TRBJ1-4; d_gene: TRBD1; CDR3nt: TGTGCCAGCAGCCAAGGACAGGGGACGAGTGAAAAACTGTTTTTT; CDR3aa: CASSQGQGTSEKLFF
abundance: few; v_gene: TRBV28; j_gene: TRBJ1-1; d_gene: .; CDR3nt: TGTGCCAGCAGTATCCGACAGCGTGAAGCTTTCTTT; CDR3aa: CASSIRQREAFF
abundance: .; v_gene: TRBV2; j_gene: TRBJ2-1; d_gene: TRBD2; CDR3nt: TGTGCCAGCATGATCGGGCGGGGGGCCTACAATGAGCAGTTCTTC; CDR3aa: CASMIGRGAYNEQFF
abundance: few; v_gene: TRBV10-1; j_gene: TRBJ2-7; d_gene: .; CDR3nt: TGCGCCAGCAGTGACAGCTTCTACGAGCAGTACTTC; CDR3aa: CASSDSFYEQYF
abundance: once; v_gene: TRBV10-1; j_gene: TRBJ2-3; d_gene: TRBD2; CDR3nt: TGCGCCAGCAGTGAGTACGAAGTTGGGCTAGCGGGAGGGCCCGGAGGAGATACGCAGTATTTT; CDR3aa: CASSEYEVGLAGGPGGDTQYF
abundance: .; v_gene: TRBV6-1; j_gene: TRBJ2-7; d_gene: .; CDR3nt: TGTGCCAGCGGAGCGGACTCCTACGAGCAGTACTTC; CDR3aa: CASGADSYEQYF
abundance: .; v_gene: TRBV7-7; j_gene: TRBJ2-3; d_gene: .; CDR3nt: TGTGCCAGCAGCTCCTTGGCGGGCGGAGATACGCAGTATTTT; CDR3aa: CASSSLAGGDTQYF
abundance: .; v_gene: TRBV19; j_gene: TRBJ2-7; d_gene: .; CDR3nt: TGTGCCAGTAGTATTGGAGAGGTATTGAGCTACGAGCAGTACTTC; CDR3aa: CASSIGEVLSYEQYF
abundance: .; v_gene: TRBV7-2; j_gene: TRBJ2-1; d_gene: TRBD1; CDR3nt: TGTGCCAGCAGAGGGGGCCTCTACAATGAGCAGTTCTTC; CDR3aa: CASRGGLYNEQFF
abundance: .; v_gene: TRBV9; j_gene: TRBJ2-3; d_gene: TRBD1; CDR3nt: TGTGCCAGCAGGGACAGGGGGCGGAATACGCAGTATTTT; CDR3aa: CASRDRGRNTQYF
abundance: .; v_gene: TRBV2; j_gene: TRBJ2-6; d_gene: .; CDR3nt: TGTGCCAGCAGTCCTACAGGGTTCGGGGCCAACGTCCTGACTTTC; CDR3aa: CASSPTGFGANVLTF
abundance: .; v_gene: TRBV9; j_gene: TRBJ2-1; d_gene: TRBD2; CDR3nt: TGTGCCAGCAGCGTCTTTAGCGGGAGCCCCTACAATGAGCAGTTCTTC; CDR3aa: CASSVFSGSPYNEQFF
abundance: .; v_gene: TRBV12-5; j_gene: TRBJ1-1; d_gene: .; CDR3nt: TGTGCTAGTGGTTTCTCTCTGAACACTGAAGCTTTCTTT; CDR3aa: CASGFSLNTEAFF
abundance: once; v_gene: TRBV13; j_gene: TRBJ2-1; d_gene: TRBD2; CDR3nt: TGTGCCAGCAGTGGGCGGGAGAGGAGCTCCTACAATGAGCAGTTCTTC; CDR3aa: CASSGRERSSYNEQFF
abundance: .; v_gene: TRBV14; j_gene: TRBJ2-5; d_gene: .; CDR3nt: TGTGCCAGCAGCCGCCACGGGGGATTCAATAGCGGGACCCAGTACTTC; CDR3aa: CASSRHGGFNSGTQYF
abundance: .; v_gene: TRBV4-1; j_gene: TRBJ1-1; d_gene: .; CDR3nt: TGCGCCAGCAGCCTCCAGGGTTTAGAGACTGAAGCTTTCTTT; CDR3aa: CASSLQGLETEAFF
abundance: large; v_gene: TRBV9; j_gene: TRBJ2-3; d_gene: TRBD1; CDR3nt: TGTGCCAGCACCTTCCGGGACAGAGTCACAGATACGCAGTATTTT; CDR3aa: CASTFRDRVTDTQYF
abundance: .; v_gene: TRBV7-6; j_gene: TRBJ1-1; d_gene: .; CDR3nt: TGTGCCAGCAGCTTAGCGGGGGGCAGGGAGAACACTGAAGCTTTCTTT; CDR3aa: CASSLAGGRENTEAFF
abundance: .; v_gene: TRBV6-6; j_gene: TRBJ1-6; d_gene: .; CDR3nt: TGTGCCAGCAGCCTCACACAGGGTAAACACAATTCACCCCTCCACTTT; CDR3aa: CASSLTQGKHNSPLHF
abundance: .; v_gene: TRBV27; j_gene: TRBJ2-3; d_gene: TRBD1; CDR3nt: TGTGCCAGCAGTTTCCAGGGGGAGTATCCAGATACGCAGTATTTT; CDR3aa: CASSFQGEYPDTQYF
abundance: .; v_gene: TRBV6-6; j_gene: TRBJ1-1; d_gene: TRBD1; CDR3nt: TGTGCCAGCAGAATCGACAGGGCGAACACTGAAGCTTTCTTT; CDR3aa: CASRIDRANTEAFF
abundance: medium-sized; v_gene: TRBV19; j_gene: TRBJ1-1; d_gene: .; CDR3nt: TGTGCCAGTATTACCCTAGGGGGGACACCGAACACTGAAGCTTTCTTT; CDR3aa: CASITLGGTPNTEAFF
abundance: .; v_gene: TRBV6-5; j_gene: TRBJ2-7; d_gene: TRBD2; CDR3nt: TGTGCCAGCAGTTACGGGGTAGCGGGAGGGAACAAGGAGCAGTACTTC; CDR3aa: CASSYGVAGGNKEQYF
abundance: .; v_gene: TRBV18; j_gene: TRBJ2-7; d_gene: .; CDR3nt: TGTGCCAGCTCACCAGGAGAGGTGGCCGCCTCCTACGAGCAGTACTTC; CDR3aa: CASSPGEVAASYEQYF